The sequence of this T cell receptor (beta chain) was determined in a study of blood T cell repertoires in COVID-19. About the study: COVID-19 samples from acute and convalescent phases originated in the United States, Italy and Spain.

As handled by the study authors: Reference gene primer amplification gave estimated nucleated cell counts. The method was immunoSEQ multiplex PCR; TCRdb's version includes in-frame clones alone and lacks a portion of them. V and J calls and clone size follow that table, whereas D and trimming were derived from the DNA. Seen here are fewer than 200,000 clones, just under 85% observed once, and the top ten hold over 7%. There are 15 residues in the CDR3. Per germline, CDR1 MDHEN and CDR2 SYDVKM. Trimming took 7 bases from V and 2 from J; bases not matched to a gene: 9. The source of this sequence is a woman aged 80 or over with COVID-19, enrolled during active disease. The gene calls are TRBV28 and TRBJ2-3; TRBD2 agrees at 7 bases. Sequenced: peripheral blood. The CDR3 DNA sequence: TGTGCCAGCAACGAAGCGGGACTTTACACAGATACGCAGTATTTT. Its protein is CASNEAGLYTDTQYF. Looking up the rest from reference TRBV28 and TRBJ2-3 gives the full variable domain: DVKVTQSSRYLVKRTGEKVFLECVQDMDHENMFWYRQDPGLGLRLIYFSYDVKMKEKGDIPEGYSVSREKKERFSLILESASTNQTSMYLCASNEAGLYTDTQYFGPGTRLTVL.